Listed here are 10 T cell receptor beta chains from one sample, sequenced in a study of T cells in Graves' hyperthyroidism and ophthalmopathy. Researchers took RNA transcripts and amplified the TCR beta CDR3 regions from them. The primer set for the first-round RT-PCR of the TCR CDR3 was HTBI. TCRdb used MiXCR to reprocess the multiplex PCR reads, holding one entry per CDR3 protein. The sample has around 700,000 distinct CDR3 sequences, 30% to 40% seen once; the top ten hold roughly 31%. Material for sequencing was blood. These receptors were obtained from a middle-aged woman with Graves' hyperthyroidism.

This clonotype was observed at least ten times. This CDR3 reads CASSDAIPNQPQHF. CDR3 in DNA: TGTGCCAGCAGCGATGCCATACCCAATCAGCCCCAGCATTTT. V usage is TRBV2 and J usage is TRBJ1-5; D is unresolved. V was clipped by 6 bases and J by 3 bases, with 12 bases between them. The CDR3 covers 14 residues. Germline V lookup: CDR1 SNHLY, CDR2 FYNNEI. The full variable domain, its missing parts supplied by reference TRBV2 and TRBJ1-5, is EPEVTQTPSHQVTQMGQEVILRCVPISNHLYFYWYRQILGQKVEFLVSFYNNEISEKSEIFDDQFSVERPDGSNFTLKIRSTKLEDSAMYFCASSDAIPNQPQHFGDGTRLSIL.

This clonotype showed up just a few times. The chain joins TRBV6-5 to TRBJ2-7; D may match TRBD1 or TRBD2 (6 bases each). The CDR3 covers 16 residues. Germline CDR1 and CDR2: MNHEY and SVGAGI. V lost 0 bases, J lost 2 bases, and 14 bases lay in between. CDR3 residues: CASSYSLGGDTYEQYF. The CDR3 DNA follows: TGTGCCAGCAGTTACTCGTTAGGCGGGGACACCTACGAGCAGTACTTC.

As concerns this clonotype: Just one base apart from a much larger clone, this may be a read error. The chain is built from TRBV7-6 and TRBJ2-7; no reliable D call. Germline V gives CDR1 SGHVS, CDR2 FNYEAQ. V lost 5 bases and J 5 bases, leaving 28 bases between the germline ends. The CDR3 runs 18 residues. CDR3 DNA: TGTGCCAGCAGCCATCATACTCGACGAGTGGAGTCTGGGAACGAGCAGTACTTC. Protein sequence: CASSHHTRRVESGNEQYF.

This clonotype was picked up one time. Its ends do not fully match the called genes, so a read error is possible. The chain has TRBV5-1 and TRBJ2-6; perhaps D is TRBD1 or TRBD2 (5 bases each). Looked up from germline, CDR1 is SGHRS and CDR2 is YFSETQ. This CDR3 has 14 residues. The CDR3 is CASSRGSGANILTF. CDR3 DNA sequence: TGCGCCAGCAGCCGGGGCTCTGGGGCCAACATCCTGACTTTC. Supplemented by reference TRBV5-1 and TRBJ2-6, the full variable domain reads KAGVTQTPRYLIKTRGQQVTLSCSPISGHRSVSWYQQTPGQGLQFLFEYFSETQRNKGNFPGRFSGRQFSNSRSEMNVSTLELGDSALYLCASSRGSGANILTFGAGSRLTVL.

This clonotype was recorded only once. The CDR3 nucleotides read TGTGCCAGCAGTTACTCGATACGAGGGGAGCTGTTTTTT. This encodes CASSYSIRGELFF. The chain links TRBV7-9 to TRBJ2-2; the D is unclear. Germline CDR1 is SEHNR and CDR2 is FQNEAQ (reference sequence). This CDR3 spans 13 amino acids. V was trimmed by 6 bases and J by 8 bases, leaving 13 bases between them. Full variable domain (outside the CDR3, taken from reference TRBV7-9 and TRBJ2-2): DTGVSQNPRHKITKRGQNVTFRCDPISEHNRLYWYRQTLGQGPEFLTYFQNEAQLEKSRLLSDRFSAERPKGSFSTLEIQRTEQGDSAMYLCASSYSIRGELFFGEGSRLTVL.

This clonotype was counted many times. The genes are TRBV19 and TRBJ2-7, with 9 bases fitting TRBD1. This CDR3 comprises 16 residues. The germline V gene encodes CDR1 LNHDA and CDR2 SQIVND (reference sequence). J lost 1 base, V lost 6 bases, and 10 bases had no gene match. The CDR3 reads CASSLRSGTGSYEQYF. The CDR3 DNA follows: TGTGCCAGTAGCCTAAGATCCGGGACAGGGTCCTACGAGCAGTACTTC.

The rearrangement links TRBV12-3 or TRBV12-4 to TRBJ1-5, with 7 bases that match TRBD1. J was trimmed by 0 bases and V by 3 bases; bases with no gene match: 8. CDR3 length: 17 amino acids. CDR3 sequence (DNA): TGTGCCAGCAGTTTGCTCTACAGGGGTGGTAGCAATCAGCCCCAGCATTTT. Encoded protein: CASSLLYRGGSNQPQHF.

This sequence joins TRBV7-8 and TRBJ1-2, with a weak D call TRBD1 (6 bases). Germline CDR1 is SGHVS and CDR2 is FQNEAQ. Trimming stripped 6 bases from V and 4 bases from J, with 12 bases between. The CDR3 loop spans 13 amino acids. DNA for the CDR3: TGTGCCAGCAGTAGGGACAACGTCTATGGCTACACCTTC. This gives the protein CASSRDNVYGYTF.

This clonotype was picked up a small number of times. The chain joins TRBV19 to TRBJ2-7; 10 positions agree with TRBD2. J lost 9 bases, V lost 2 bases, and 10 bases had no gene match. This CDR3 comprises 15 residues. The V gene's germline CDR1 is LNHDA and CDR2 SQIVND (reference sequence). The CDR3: CASSITSGNPLGQYF. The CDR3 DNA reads TGTGCCAGTAGTATAACTAGCGGGAACCCCCTCGGGCAGTACTTC. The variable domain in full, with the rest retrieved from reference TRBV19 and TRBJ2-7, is DGGITQSPKYLFRKEGQNVTLSCEQNLNHDAMYWYRQDPGQGLRLIYYSQIVNDFQKGDIAEGYSVSREKKESFPLTVTSAQKNPTAFYLCASSITSGNPLGQYFGPGTRLTVT.

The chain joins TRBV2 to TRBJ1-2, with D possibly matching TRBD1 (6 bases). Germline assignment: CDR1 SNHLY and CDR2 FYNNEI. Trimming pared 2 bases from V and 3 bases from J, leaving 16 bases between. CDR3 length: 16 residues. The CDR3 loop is CASSENPGGGHYGYTF. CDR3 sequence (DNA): TGTGCCAGCAGTGAAAATCCGGGCGGGGGGCACTATGGCTACACCTTC.